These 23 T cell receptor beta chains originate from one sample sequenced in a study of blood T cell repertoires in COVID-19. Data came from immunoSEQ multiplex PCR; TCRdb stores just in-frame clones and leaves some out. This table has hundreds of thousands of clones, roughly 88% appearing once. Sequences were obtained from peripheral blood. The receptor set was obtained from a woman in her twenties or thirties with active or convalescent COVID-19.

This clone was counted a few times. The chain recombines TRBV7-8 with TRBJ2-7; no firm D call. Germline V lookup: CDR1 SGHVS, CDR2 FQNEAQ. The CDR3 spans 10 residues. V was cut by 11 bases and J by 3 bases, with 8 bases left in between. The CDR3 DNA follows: TGTGCCCTCGCGCGCTACGAGCAGTACTTC. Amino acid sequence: CALARYEQYF.

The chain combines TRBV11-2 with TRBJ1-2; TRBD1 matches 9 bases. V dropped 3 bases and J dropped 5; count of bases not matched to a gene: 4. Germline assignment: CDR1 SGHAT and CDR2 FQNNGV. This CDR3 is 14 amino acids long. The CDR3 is CASSLAGQGYGYTF. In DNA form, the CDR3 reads TGTGCCAGCAGCTTGGCGGGACAGGGTTATGGCTACACCTTC.

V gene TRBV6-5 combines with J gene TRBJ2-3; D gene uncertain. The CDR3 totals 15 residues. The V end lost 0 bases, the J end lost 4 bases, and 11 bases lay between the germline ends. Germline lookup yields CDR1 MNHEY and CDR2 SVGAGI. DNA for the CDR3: TGTGCCAGCAGTTACTCATTTAGATTTTCAGATACGCAGTATTTT. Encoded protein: CASSYSFRFSDTQYF.

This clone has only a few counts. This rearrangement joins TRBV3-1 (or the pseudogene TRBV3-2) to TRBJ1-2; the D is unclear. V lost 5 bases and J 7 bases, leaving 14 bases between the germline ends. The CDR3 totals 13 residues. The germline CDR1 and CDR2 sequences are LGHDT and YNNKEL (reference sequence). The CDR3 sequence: CASSETAIRGYTF. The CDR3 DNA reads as TGTGCCAGCAGCGAGACTGCGATTCGTGGCTACACCTTC.

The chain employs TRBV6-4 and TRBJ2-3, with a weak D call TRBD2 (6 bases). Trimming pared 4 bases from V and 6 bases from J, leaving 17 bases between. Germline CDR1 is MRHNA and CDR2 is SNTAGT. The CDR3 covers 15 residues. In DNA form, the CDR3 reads TGTGCCAGCAGTGCGCAAGCGGGTTGGTCCGATACGCAGTATTTT. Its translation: CASSAQAGWSDTQYF.

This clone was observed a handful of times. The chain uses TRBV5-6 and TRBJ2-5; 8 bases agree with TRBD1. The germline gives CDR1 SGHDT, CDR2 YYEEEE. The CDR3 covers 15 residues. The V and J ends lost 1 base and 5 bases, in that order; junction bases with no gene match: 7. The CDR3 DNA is TGTGCCAGCAGCTTGATGGACAGGGCAAGGGAGACCCAGTACTTC. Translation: CASSLMDRARETQYF.

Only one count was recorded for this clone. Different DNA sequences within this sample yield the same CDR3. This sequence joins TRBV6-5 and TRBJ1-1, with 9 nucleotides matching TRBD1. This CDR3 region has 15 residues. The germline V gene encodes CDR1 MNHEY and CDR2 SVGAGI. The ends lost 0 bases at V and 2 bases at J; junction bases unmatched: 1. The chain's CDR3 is CASSYSGQGNTEAFF. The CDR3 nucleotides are TGTGCCAGCAGTTACTCGGGACAGGGAAACACTGAAGCTTTCTTT.

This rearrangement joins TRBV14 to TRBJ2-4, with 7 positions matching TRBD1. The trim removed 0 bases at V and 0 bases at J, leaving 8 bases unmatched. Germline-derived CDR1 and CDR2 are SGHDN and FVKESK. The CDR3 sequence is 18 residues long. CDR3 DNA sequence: TGTGCCAGCAGCCAAGACCCAACAGGGGTTGGAGCCAAAAACATTCAGTACTTC. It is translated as CASSQDPTGVGAKNIQYF.

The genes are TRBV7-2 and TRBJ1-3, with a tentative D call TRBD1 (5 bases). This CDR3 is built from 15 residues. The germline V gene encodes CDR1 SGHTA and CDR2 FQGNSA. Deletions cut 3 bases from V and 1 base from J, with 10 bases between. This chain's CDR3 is CASSFDSLSGNTIYF. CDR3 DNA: TGTGCCAGCAGCTTCGACAGTCTATCTGGAAACACCATATATTTT.

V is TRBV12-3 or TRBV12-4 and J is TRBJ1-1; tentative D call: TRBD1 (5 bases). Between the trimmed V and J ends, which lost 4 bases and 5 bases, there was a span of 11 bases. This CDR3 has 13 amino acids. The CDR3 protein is CASSSVGLTEAFF. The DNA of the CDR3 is TGTGCCAGCAGTTCAGTGGGACTAACTGAAGCTTTCTTT.

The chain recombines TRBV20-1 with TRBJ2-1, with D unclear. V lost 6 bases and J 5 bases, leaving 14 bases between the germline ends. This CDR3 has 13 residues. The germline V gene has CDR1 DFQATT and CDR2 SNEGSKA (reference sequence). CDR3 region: CSASRRIDNEQFF. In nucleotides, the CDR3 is TGCAGTGCAAGTAGGAGAATTGACAATGAGCAGTTCTTC.

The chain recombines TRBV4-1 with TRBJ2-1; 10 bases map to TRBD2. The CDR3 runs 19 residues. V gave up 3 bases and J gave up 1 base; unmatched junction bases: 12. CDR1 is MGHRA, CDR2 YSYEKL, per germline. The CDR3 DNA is TGCGCCAGCAGCCAGGCGGCGGCTAGCGGGAGTACGTCCTACAATGAGCAGTTCTTC. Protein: CASSQAAASGSTSYNEQFF.

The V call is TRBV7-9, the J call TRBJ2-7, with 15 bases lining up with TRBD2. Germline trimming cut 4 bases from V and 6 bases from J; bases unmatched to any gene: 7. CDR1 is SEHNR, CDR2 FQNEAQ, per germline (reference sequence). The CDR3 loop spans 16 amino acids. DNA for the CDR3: TGTGCCAGCAGCTCGTGGACTAGCGGGAGGGCGATCGAGCAGTACTTC. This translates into CASSSWTSGRAIEQYF.

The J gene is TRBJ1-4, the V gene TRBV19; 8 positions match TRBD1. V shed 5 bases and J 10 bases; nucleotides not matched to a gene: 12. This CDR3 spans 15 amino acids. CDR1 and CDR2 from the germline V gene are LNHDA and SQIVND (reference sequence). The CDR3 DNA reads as TGTGCCAGTAGTTCTCGGACAGGGCCCCTAGGAAAACTGTTTTTT. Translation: CASSSRTGPLGKLFF.

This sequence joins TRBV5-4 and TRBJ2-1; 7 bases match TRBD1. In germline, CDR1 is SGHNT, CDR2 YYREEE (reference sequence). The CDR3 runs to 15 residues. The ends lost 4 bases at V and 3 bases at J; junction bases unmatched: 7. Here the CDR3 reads CASSPQDRSYNEQFF. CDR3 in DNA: TGTGCCAGCAGCCCTCAGGACAGGAGCTACAATGAGCAGTTCTTC.

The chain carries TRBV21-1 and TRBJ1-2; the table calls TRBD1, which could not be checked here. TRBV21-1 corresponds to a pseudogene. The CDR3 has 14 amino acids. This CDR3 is CASSKAYRSYGYTF. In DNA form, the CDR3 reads TGTGCCAGCAGCAAAGCCTACAGGAGCTATGGCTACACCTTC.

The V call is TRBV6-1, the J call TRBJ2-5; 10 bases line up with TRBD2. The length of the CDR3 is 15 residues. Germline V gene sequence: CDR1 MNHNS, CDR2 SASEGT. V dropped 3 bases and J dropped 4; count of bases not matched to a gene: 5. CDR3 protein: CASSDSSGGSETQYF. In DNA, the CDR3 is TGTGCCAGCAGTGATTCTAGCGGGGGTTCAGAGACCCAGTACTTC.

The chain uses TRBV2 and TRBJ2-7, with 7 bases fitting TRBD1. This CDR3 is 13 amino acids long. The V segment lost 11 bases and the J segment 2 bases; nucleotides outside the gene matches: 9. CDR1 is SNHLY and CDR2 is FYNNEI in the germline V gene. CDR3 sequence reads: CAARETGAYEQYF. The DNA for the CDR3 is TGTGCCGCCAGAGAAACAGGGGCCTACGAGCAGTACTTC.

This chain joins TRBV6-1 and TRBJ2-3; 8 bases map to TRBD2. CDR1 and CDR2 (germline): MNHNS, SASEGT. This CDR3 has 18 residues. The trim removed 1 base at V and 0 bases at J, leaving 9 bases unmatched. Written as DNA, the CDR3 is TGTGCCAGCAGTGAAGTAGGACTAGCACTGGTTAGCACAGATACGCAGTATTTT. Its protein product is CASSEVGLALVSTDTQYF.

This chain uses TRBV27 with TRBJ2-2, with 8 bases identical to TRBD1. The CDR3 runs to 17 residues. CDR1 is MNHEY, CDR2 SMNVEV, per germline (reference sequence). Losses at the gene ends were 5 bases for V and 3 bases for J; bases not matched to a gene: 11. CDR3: CASSTRQGTFDTGELFF. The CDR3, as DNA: TGTGCCAGCAGTACAAGACAGGGGACCTTTGACACCGGGGAGCTGTTTTTT.

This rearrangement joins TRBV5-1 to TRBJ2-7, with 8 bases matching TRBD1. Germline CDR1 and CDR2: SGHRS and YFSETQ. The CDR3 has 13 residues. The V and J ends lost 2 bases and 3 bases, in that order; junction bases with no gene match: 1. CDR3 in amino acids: CASSFTGGYEQYF. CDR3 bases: TGCGCCAGCAGCTTCACAGGGGGCTACGAGCAGTACTTC.

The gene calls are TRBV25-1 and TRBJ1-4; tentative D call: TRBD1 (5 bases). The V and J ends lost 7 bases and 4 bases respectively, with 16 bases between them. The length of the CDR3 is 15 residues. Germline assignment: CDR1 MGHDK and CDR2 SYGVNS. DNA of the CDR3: TGTGCCAGCACCCGATCCAGGGCCCTTAATGAAAAACTGTTTTTT. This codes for CASTRSRALNEKLFF. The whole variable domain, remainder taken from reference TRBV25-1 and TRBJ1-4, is EADIYQTPRYLVIGTGKKITLECSQTMGHDKMYWYQQDPGMELHLIHYSYGVNSTEKGDLSSESTVSRIRTEHFPLTLESARPSHTSQYLCASTRSRALNEKLFFGSGTQLSVL.

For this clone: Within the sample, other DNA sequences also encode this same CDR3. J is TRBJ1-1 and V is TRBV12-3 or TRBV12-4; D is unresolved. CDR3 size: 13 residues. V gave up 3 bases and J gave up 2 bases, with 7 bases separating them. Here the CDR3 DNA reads TGTGCCAGCAGTTTGCGGGGTAACACTGAAGCTTTCTTT. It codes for CASSLRGNTEAFF.